A single TCR beta chain is shown here with its context. This specimen belongs to a study of blood T cell repertoires in COVID-19. Across the study: There were acute and convalescent COVID-19 samples, and they came from the United States, Italy and Spain. PBMCs, B-cell-depleted T cells, or T cells were the source of the cDNA or gDNA that made up the material.

Original processing notes: Nucleated cell counts were estimated from reference gene primer amplification. Using immunoSEQ multiplex PCR, the repertoire was profiled, and TCRdb retains in-frame clones only, with some absent. The V and J calls and the clone size are those of that table, but D and trimming were determined from the DNA. The data show fewer than 300,000 clones, with roughly 86% seen just once and roughly 9.8% held by the top ten. The CDR3 contains 15 residues. CDR1 and CDR2 (germline): LNHDA, SQIVND (reference sequence). The trim removed 6 bases at V and 6 bases at J, leaving 10 bases unmatched.

The specimen was peripheral blood. The clonotype originates from a man in his forties who had recovered from COVID-19. This chain joins TRBV19 and TRBJ2-1, with 8 bases matching TRBD1. Here the CDR3 reads CASSSPGQAANEQFF. DNA for the CDR3: TGTGCCAGTAGCTCCCCGGGACAGGCGGCCAATGAGCAGTTCTTC.